Below, one T cell receptor beta chain is given with its context. What antigen it recognizes has not been identified. The record has no base qualities; no much larger clone is one base away. Including the terminal cysteine and phenylalanine, the CDR3 comprises 15 residues. Only the CDR3 DNA stays, 45 bases, in frame from base 1. The germline V gene encodes CDR1 LGHNA and CDR2 YSLEER. Ends trimmed: V by 4 bases, J by 6 bases; bases unmatched to a gene: 7. The data were obtained in a study of blood T cell repertoires in COVID-19 (TCRdb year 2020). Describing the broader study: Samples covering the acute and convalescent phases of COVID-19 were provided by collaborators in the United States, Italy and Spain. The material from the prospective study consisted of cDNA or gDNA derived from T cells, B-cell-depleted T cells, or PBMCs. Subjects who had been exposed to COVID-19, were actively infected with it, or had recovered from it provided the deeply sampled blood TCRbeta repertoires that made up the dataset. A freely available public database, intended as a resource for researchers studying the immune response to SARS-CoV-2, is where the repertoires were released. The samples were drawn from the first 160 participants of the ongoing ImmuneRACE study and from 1,254 subjects provided by 6 global collaborators. Nearly every sample came with metadata listing a de-identified subject ID, COVID-19 status, age in years and sex. Where available, HLA class I and class II types were taken from metadata supplied by the sample provider and were not determined by assay-based typing.

TCRbeta CDR3 regions were amplified from genomic DNA by means of the immunoSEQ Assay, a bias-controlled multiplex PCR. In the original analysis: Nucleated cell counts per sample were estimated from amplification of reference gene primers within the assay. To quantify the absolute abundance of each unique TCRbeta CDR3 rearrangement, sequence reads were collapsed and filtered. For each sample, productive Simpson clonality was calculated as the square root of Simpson's diversity index over productive rearrangements. TCRdb retrieved this table from immuneACCESS and kept in-frame rearrangements only. Not all clones are present; in checked studies, unresolved V genes account for under half, and no reason is known for the remainder. V and J calls and clone size come straight from that table; D and trimming were deduced from the DNA. The sample data list around 140,000 clones, and roughly 80% of these were observed just once. Approximately 3.5% of the sample comes from the top ten.

Another Seattle source contributed samples from volunteer blood donors who had recovered from COVID-19. Collaborating institutions collected whole blood in K2EDTA tubes following their own protocols. For TCRbeta analysis, collaborators shipped samples as frozen whole blood, isolated PBMCs, or DNA extracted from either of those sample types. Overall study outcomes, separate from this receptor: The amount of clinical and demographic metadata varied by source and participant and was provided uncurated.

The receptor was isolated from a man in his 70s who had recovered from COVID-19. The chain was built from TRBV4-3 and TRBJ2-2, with 8 central nucleotides matching TRBD2. The material sequenced was peripheral blood. The CDR3 has the sequence CASSPRGVLAGELFF. The sequenced DNA: TGCGCCAGCAGCCCGCGGGGGGTCTTAGCCGGGGAGCTGTTTTTT.